The clone carrying this T cell receptor beta chain was found a few times. Trimming took 3 bases from V and 6 from J, leaving 17 bases between them. This CDR3 has 15 amino acids. Per the germline V gene, CDR1 is SGDLS and CDR2 is YYNGEE. Per the study methods: The assay estimated nucleated cells by amplifying reference gene primers. TCRdb keeps only in-frame clones here, not all; method: immunoSEQ multiplex PCR. That table supplies the V and J calls and clone size; D and trimming were determined from the DNA. Here the sample spans some 270,000 clones, roughly 89% being singletons. The data belong to a study of blood T cell repertoires in COVID-19. About the research overall: In each case, the material was cDNA or gDNA derived from T cells, B-cell-depleted T cells, or PBMCs.

Sequencing was performed on peripheral blood. The chain combines TRBV9 with TRBJ2-3; D possibly corresponds to TRBD2 (5 bases). The clonotype comes from a man over 45 with acute or convalescent COVID-19. In DNA form, the CDR3 reads TGTGCCAGCAGCGCGCTTGGAGGCGCGACCGATACGCAGTATTTT. This translates into CASSALGGATDTQYF.